The 32 T cell receptor beta chains below were found in one sample sequenced in a study of shared clonotypes between healthy human individuals. Naive CD8 cells were CD45RO-negative, positively selected for CCR7, excluding terminally differentiated effector memory CD45RA+ cells. Sequencing was performed with immunoSEQ multiplex PCR; in TCRdb, only in-frame clones are kept and a portion is missing. The sample gives some 2 million clones, roughly 95% of which show up once; approximately 1.2% is in the top ten. Sequenced material: naive CD8+ T cells sorted from blood. All receptors derive from a man between 18 and 35 years old in good health.

The table lists this clone with a count of one. This rearrangement joins TRBV27 to TRBJ1-4; weak D call: TRBD1 (5 bases). The CDR3 is made up of 15 amino acids. The germline gives CDR1 MNHEY, CDR2 SMNVEV (reference sequence). V lost 2 bases and J 7 bases, leaving 14 bases between the germline ends. In DNA, the CDR3 is TGTGCCAGCAGTTTAAGCGGCAGGGCGGGTGAAAAACTGTTTTTT. Its translation is CASSLSGRAGEKLFF.

This chain connects TRBV6-5 to TRBJ2-5; 9 bases line up with TRBD1. V dropped 4 bases and J dropped 2; count of bases not matched to a gene: 8. In germline, CDR1 is MNHEY, CDR2 SVGAGI. The CDR3 has 16 residues. The CDR3 loop reads CASSFWTGELQETQYF. Here the CDR3 DNA reads TGTGCCAGCAGTTTTTGGACAGGGGAACTTCAAGAGACCCAGTACTTC.

The chain is built from TRBV6-6 and TRBJ2-3; D not certain. The V gene lost 8 bases and the J gene lost 6 bases, with 9 bases spanning the gap. Looked up from germline, CDR1 is MNHNY and CDR2 is SVGAGI (reference sequence). The CDR3 loop spans 11 amino acids. DNA of the CDR3: TGTGCCAGCGCGTACTCGGATACGCAGTATTTT. Its protein product is CASAYSDTQYF.

The gene calls are TRBV27 and TRBJ2-7, with D perhaps TRBD2 (6 bases). In germline, CDR1 is MNHEY, CDR2 SMNVEV (reference sequence). V was clipped by 2 bases and J by 2 bases, with 19 bases between them. The CDR3 extends over 17 amino acids. The CDR3 region is CASSLPPGTGRAYEQYF. The CDR3 DNA reads TGTGCCAGCAGTTTACCCCCCGGGACTGGAAGAGCCTACGAGCAGTACTTC.

The chain is built from TRBV7-3 and TRBJ2-5, with D possibly being TRBD1 (5 bases). The length of the CDR3 is 13 residues. Germline V lookup: CDR1 SGHTA, CDR2 FQGTGA. The ends were cut back, 5 bases at V and 4 bases at J, with 11 bases in the middle. The CDR3: CASSVTGAETQYF. The CDR3 DNA is TGTGCCAGCAGCGTTACAGGTGCAGAGACCCAGTACTTC.

This rearrangement joins TRBV6-5 to TRBJ2-1; D ambiguous. Germline V lookup: CDR1 MNHEY, CDR2 SVGAGI. Trimming removed 0 bases from V and 4 bases from J, with 7 bases in between. This CDR3 comprises 14 residues. DNA for the CDR3: TGTGCCAGCAGTTACTCTAGTATTTACAATGAGCAGTTCTTC. Its protein product is CASSYSSIYNEQFF.

The V and J genes are TRBV11-2 and TRBJ2-3; a weak D match, TRBD2 (7 bases). The ends were cut back, 3 bases at V and 0 bases at J, with 13 bases in the middle. Per germline, CDR1 SGHAT and CDR2 FQNNGV. The CDR3 consists of 16 residues. CDR3 nucleotides: TGTGCCAGCAGCTTTCGGGGGGCGGAGAGCACAGATACGCAGTATTTT. Amino acids: CASSFRGAESTDTQYF. Filled out from reference TRBV11-2 and TRBJ2-3, the complete variable domain reads EAGVAQSPRYKIIEKRQSVAFWCNPISGHATLYWYQQILGQGPKLLIQFQNNGVVDDSQLPKDRFSAERLKGVDSTLKIQPAKLEDSAVYLCASSFRGAESTDTQYFGPGTRLTVL.

In this sample, this clone turned up once. Other DNA sequences in the same sample also yield this CDR3. The rearrangement uses TRBV28 and TRBJ1-6; D possibly corresponds to TRBD1 (5 bases). V dropped 2 bases and J dropped 1 base, with 6 bases sitting between them. Germline V lookup: CDR1 MDHEN, CDR2 SYDVKM. The CDR3 sequence is 15 residues long. CDR3 in amino acids: CASSLDSSYNSPLHF. The CDR3 DNA reads TGTGCCAGCAGTTTAGACAGTTCCTATAATTCACCCCTCCACTTT.

This clone has just one count. This chain uses TRBV4-1 with TRBJ2-1, with TRBD2 matching 11 bases. Germline V gives CDR1 MGHRA, CDR2 YSYEKL. CDR3 length: 16 amino acids. Germline trimming cut 2 bases from V and 9 bases from J; bases unmatched to any gene: 9. This CDR3 reads CASSQPGLAGMGEQFF. The CDR3 DNA reads as TGCGCCAGCAGCCAACCTGGACTAGCGGGCATGGGTGAGCAGTTCTTC.

The chain employs TRBV7-8 and TRBJ2-7; D possibly corresponds to TRBD2 (5 bases). Germline loops: CDR1 SGHVS, CDR2 FQNEAQ. V lost 5 bases and J lost 2, with 22 bases in between. This CDR3 contains 17 residues. CDR3 amino acids: CASSEALGVTIAYEQYF. CDR3 nucleotides: TGTGCCAGCAGCGAAGCTCTGGGAGTTACTATAGCCTACGAGCAGTACTTC.

The chain employs TRBV2 and TRBJ1-2; 9 nucleotides align to TRBD1. Trimming removed 4 bases from V and 2 bases from J; junction bases left unmatched: 5. The CDR3 has 15 amino acids. Germline V lookup: CDR1 SNHLY, CDR2 FYNNEI. DNA for the CDR3: TGTGCCAGCAGTGCGCCGGGACAGGGAAACTATGGCTACACCTTC. Its protein is CASSAPGQGNYGYTF.

This chain links TRBV5-1 with TRBJ1-2; 7 nucleotides agree with TRBD1. Germline V gene data show CDR1 as SGHRS and CDR2 as YFSETQ. The CDR3 spans 13 residues. Germline trimming cut 7 bases from V and 3 bases from J; bases unmatched to any gene: 6. The CDR3 region is CASWDSMDYGYTF. In DNA form, the CDR3 reads TGCGCCAGCTGGGACAGCATGGACTATGGCTACACCTTC.

V and J are TRBV29-1 and TRBJ1-5; D unclear. The CDR3 is 12 amino acids. V shed 4 bases and J shed 4 bases, with 8 bases lying between them. Looked up from germline, CDR1 is SQVTM and CDR2 is ANQGSEA. CDR3 protein: CSVGQPNQPQHF. The CDR3 DNA sequence: TGCAGCGTTGGGCAGCCGAATCAGCCCCAGCATTTT.

The chain uses TRBV11-3 and TRBJ2-1, with 8 bases matching TRBD2. The CDR3 sequence is 16 residues long. CDR1 is SGHNT and CDR2 is YENEEA in the germline V gene. J was trimmed by 4 bases and V by 5 bases; bases with no gene match: 10. Here the CDR3 DNA reads TGTGCCAGCAGCCCCTATGGGAGCGGGGGATACAATGAGCAGTTCTTC. Encoded protein: CASSPYGSGGYNEQFF.

The chain carries TRBV6-5 and TRBJ2-5; TRBD2 aligns across 7 bases. Unmatched junction bases numbered 8, after V lost 2 bases and J lost 2 bases. CDR3 size: 16 residues. Germline V CDR1 and CDR2: MNHEY, SVGAGI. The CDR3 is CASSYGLGRWQETQYF. The DNA of the CDR3 is TGTGCCAGCAGTTACGGACTAGGAAGGTGGCAAGAGACCCAGTACTTC.

The genes are TRBV5-1 and TRBJ2-7, with 7 bases aligning to TRBD2. From germline, CDR1 is SGHRS and CDR2 YFSETQ. After removal of 4 bases from V and 7 bases from J, the junction contained 14 bases not matched to a gene. CDR3 length: 15 amino acids. The CDR3 here is CASSPYEGGAGEQYF. CDR3 DNA sequence: TGCGCCAGCAGCCCCTATGAGGGAGGGGCCGGGGAGCAGTACTTC.

The rearrangement links TRBV5-8 to TRBJ1-6; D remains unclear. With 7 bases removed from V and 9 bases from J, the gap between germline ends came to 5 bases. Germline CDR1 reads SGHTS; CDR2 reads YDEGEE. This CDR3 is built from 10 residues. The CDR3 spells CASLISPLHF. As DNA, the CDR3 is TGTGCCAGCCTGATTTCACCCCTCCACTTT. The full variable domain, its missing parts supplied by reference TRBV5-8 and TRBJ1-6, is EAGVTQSPTHLIKTRGQQATLRCSPISGHTSVYWYQQALGLGLQFLLWYDEGEERNRGNFPPRFSGRQFPNYSSELNVNALELEDSALYLCASLISPLHFGNGTRLTVT.

The CDR3 loop reads CASSQVAASDQPQHF. CDR3 in DNA: TGCGCCAGCAGCCAAGTGGCAGCTTCAGATCAGCCCCAGCATTTT. This rearrangement joins TRBV4-1 to TRBJ1-5; D is undetermined. The CDR3 is 15 residues long. V lost 1 base and J lost 5, with 12 bases in between. Looked up from germline, CDR1 is MGHRA and CDR2 is YSYEKL.

A remark on this clone: Other DNA sequences from this sample encode an identical CDR3 as well. The chain has TRBV27 and TRBJ2-7; 10 nucleotides agree with TRBD1. V lost 3 bases, J lost 3 bases, and 2 bases stayed unmatched. CDR1 MNHEY and CDR2 SMNVEV come from the germline V gene (reference sequence). CDR3 size: 14 residues. The CDR3 reads CASSLGQGYYEQYF. CDR3 DNA sequence: TGTGCCAGCAGTTTGGGACAGGGGTACTACGAGCAGTACTTC.

V and J are TRBV6-5 and TRBJ2-2; D may be TRBD1 (6 bases). Looked up from germline, CDR1 is MNHEY and CDR2 is SVGAGI. The V end lost 5 bases, the J end lost 1 base, and 11 bases lay between the germline ends. The CDR3 spans 15 residues. The CDR3 is CASSRQAMNTGELFF. In DNA form, the CDR3 reads TGTGCCAGCAGTCGACAGGCGATGAACACCGGGGAGCTGTTTTTT.

This clone was seen only once. The chain couples TRBV6-6 to TRBJ2-7; D remains unclear. The V gene's germline CDR1 is MNHNY and CDR2 SVGAGI (reference sequence). Between the trimmed V and J ends, which lost 2 bases and 6 bases, there was a span of 17 bases. The CDR3 is 15 residues long. DNA for the CDR3: TGTGCCAGCAGTTACACCACGCCCGATGTGGGCGAGCAGTACTTC. The encoded protein is CASSYTTPDVGEQYF.

The rearrangement joins TRBV9 to TRBJ2-7, with D possibly matching TRBD2 (5 bases). V dropped 0 bases and J dropped 2 bases, with 15 bases sitting between them. Germline CDR1 and CDR2: SGDLS and YYNGEE. The CDR3 length is 16 residues. The CDR3 loop is CASSVAGNPLPYEQYF. In nucleotides, the CDR3 is TGTGCCAGCAGCGTAGCGGGGAACCCCCTTCCCTACGAGCAGTACTTC.

The chain links TRBV2 to TRBJ1-6, with D unclear. V was shortened by 8 bases and J by 6 bases, with 23 bases between the two germline ends. CDR1 and CDR2 from the germline V gene are SNHLY and FYNNEI. The length of the CDR3 is 17 residues. The CDR3 DNA reads TGTGCCAGCGGACCTACTTTCAAGGACTACTTTAATTCACCCCTCCACTTT. This sequence encodes CASGPTFKDYFNSPLHF.

Concerning this clone itself: The same CDR3 can be traced to other DNA sequences in this sample. CDR3 loop: CASSLVGTEAFF. The CDR3 bases are TGTGCCAGCAGCTTAGTTGGAACTGAAGCTTTCTTT. The genes are TRBV13 and TRBJ1-1; unclear D gene. In germline, CDR1 is PRHDT, CDR2 FYEKMQ (reference sequence). The CDR3 is made up of 12 amino acids. Trimming removed 1 base from V and 5 bases from J, with 5 bases in between.

Turning to this clone: Additional DNA sequences in this sample encode the identical CDR3. The genes are TRBV7-9 and TRBJ2-1, with 9 bases lining up with TRBD1. Germline loops: CDR1 SEHNR, CDR2 FQNEAQ (reference sequence). This CDR3 has 13 amino acids. V dropped 3 bases and J dropped 7; count of bases not matched to a gene: 1. Here the CDR3 reads CASSLGQGNEQFF. CDR3 in DNA: TGTGCCAGCAGCTTGGGACAGGGAAATGAGCAGTTCTTC. Filled out from reference TRBV7-9 and TRBJ2-1, the complete variable domain reads DTGVSQNPRHKITKRGQNVTFRCDPISEHNRLYWYRQTLGQGPEFLTYFQNEAQLEKSRLLSDRFSAERPKGSFSTLEIQRTEQGDSAMYLCASSLGQGNEQFFGPGTRLTVL.

The V call is TRBV5-1, the J call TRBJ2-7; 7 positions agree with TRBD1. The V gene's germline CDR1 is SGHRS and CDR2 YFSETQ. CDR3 size: 15 residues. V lost 0 bases, J lost 0 bases, and 3 bases stayed unmatched. The CDR3 loop reads CASSLGGQASYEQYF. For the CDR3, the DNA is TGCGCCAGCAGCTTGGGAGGACAGGCCTCCTACGAGCAGTACTTC.

V gene TRBV2 combines with J gene TRBJ1-5; no reliable D call. Trimming left V 4 bases short and J 3 bases short, with 7 bases between. This CDR3 is built from 13 residues. In germline, CDR1 is SNHLY, CDR2 FYNNEI. In DNA, the CDR3 is TGTGCCAGCAGTGGCATGGACAATCAGCCCCAGCATTTT. Its translation is CASSGMDNQPQHF.

The chain links TRBV7-8 to TRBJ2-1, with TRBD2 matching over 7 bases. With 4 bases clipped from V and 3 bases from J, the junction kept 3 bases outside the gene matches. CDR1 is SGHVS, CDR2 FQNEAQ, per germline. The CDR3 loop spans 14 amino acids. CDR3 in amino acids: CASSYLAGYNEQFF. The CDR3 bases are TGTGCCAGCAGCTACTTAGCGGGCTACAATGAGCAGTTCTTC.

As to this clone: Other DNA sequences within the sample encode an identical CDR3. The V call is TRBV13, the J call TRBJ2-5; D gene ambiguous. Germline loops: CDR1 PRHDT, CDR2 FYEKMQ (reference sequence). V lost 1 base and J 4 bases, leaving 4 bases between the germline ends. The CDR3 runs to 12 residues. CDR3 protein: CASSLERETQYF. CDR3 nucleotide sequence: TGTGCCAGCAGCTTAGAGAGAGAGACCCAGTACTTC.

This chain joins TRBV4-3 and TRBJ1-4, with D maybe TRBD1 (6 bases). Trimming shortened V by 0 bases and J by 3 bases, and 14 bases separated the two germline ends. Germline CDR1 and CDR2: LGHNA and YSLEER. This CDR3 is built from 17 residues. The CDR3 bases are TGCGCCAGCAGCCAAGATAGGATACAGGGCCCTAATGAAAAACTGTTTTTT. It translates to CASSQDRIQGPNEKLFF.

This chain joins TRBV7-9 and TRBJ1-6, with 8 bases identical to TRBD1. Germline V CDR1 and CDR2: SEHNR, FQNEAQ (reference sequence). With 5 bases clipped from V and 9 bases from J, the junction kept 9 bases outside the gene matches. This CDR3 is 15 amino acids long. The CDR3: CASSGVGQVGSPLHF. As DNA, the CDR3 is TGTGCCAGCAGCGGGGTGGGACAGGTCGGTTCACCCCTCCACTTT.

The rearrangement links TRBV30 to TRBJ2-7; the match to TRBD2 covers 13 bases. Trimming cost V 7 bases and J 3 bases; bases outside gene matches: 3. Looked up from germline, CDR1 is GTSNPN and CDR2 is SVGIG (reference sequence). The CDR3 is 13 amino acids. DNA for the CDR3: TGTGCCTCCAGGACTAGCGGGGGCTACGAGCAGTACTTC. It encodes CASRTSGGYEQYF.